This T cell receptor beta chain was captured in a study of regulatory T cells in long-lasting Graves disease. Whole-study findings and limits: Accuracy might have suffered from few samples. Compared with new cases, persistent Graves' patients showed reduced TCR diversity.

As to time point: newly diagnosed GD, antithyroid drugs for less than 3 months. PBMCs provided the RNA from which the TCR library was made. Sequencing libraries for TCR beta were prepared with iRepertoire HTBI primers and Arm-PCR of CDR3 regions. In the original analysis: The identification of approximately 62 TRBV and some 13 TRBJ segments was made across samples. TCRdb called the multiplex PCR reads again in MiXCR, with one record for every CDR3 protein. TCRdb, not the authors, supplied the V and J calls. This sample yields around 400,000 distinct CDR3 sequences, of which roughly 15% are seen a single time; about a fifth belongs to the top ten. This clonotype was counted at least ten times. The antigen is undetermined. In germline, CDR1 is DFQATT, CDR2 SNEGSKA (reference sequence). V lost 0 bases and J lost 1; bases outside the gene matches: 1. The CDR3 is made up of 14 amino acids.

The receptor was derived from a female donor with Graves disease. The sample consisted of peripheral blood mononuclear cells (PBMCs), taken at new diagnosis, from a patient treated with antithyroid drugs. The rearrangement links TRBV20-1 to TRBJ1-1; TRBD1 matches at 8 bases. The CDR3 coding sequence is TGCAGTGCTAGAGAGGACAGGGCGAACACTGAAGCTTTCTTT. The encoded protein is CSAREDRANTEAFF.